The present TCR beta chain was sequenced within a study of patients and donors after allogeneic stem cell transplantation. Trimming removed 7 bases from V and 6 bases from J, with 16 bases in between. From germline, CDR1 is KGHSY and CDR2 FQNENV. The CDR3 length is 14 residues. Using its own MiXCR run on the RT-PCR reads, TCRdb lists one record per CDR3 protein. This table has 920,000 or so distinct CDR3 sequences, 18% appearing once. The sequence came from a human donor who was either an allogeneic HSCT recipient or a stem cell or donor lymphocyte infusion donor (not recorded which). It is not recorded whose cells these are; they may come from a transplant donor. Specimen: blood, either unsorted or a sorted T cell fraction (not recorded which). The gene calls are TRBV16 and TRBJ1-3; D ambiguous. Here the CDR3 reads CASTRLPDLNTIYF. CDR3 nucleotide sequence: TGTGCCAGCACCCGTCTGCCGGACTTAAACACCATATATTTT.